At least ten counts were recorded for the clone carrying this T cell receptor (beta chain). The data originate from a study of T cells in Graves' hyperthyroidism and ophthalmopathy. V lost 0 bases and J lost 6, with 14 bases in between. This CDR3 has 15 amino acids. Germline V lookup: CDR1 LGHNA, CDR2 YSLEER. Amplified TCR beta CDR3 regions derived from RNA transcripts. HTBI primers were used for first-round RT-PCR of the TCR CDR3. Each CDR3 protein gets one entry after TCRdb re-called the multiplex PCR reads with MiXCR. The table lists about 400,000 distinct CDR3 sequences, about 13% of them singletons. Fresh peripheral blood, under 13 ml, yielded the PBMCs.

The TCR originated in a woman under 30 with Graves' hyperthyroidism. The chain joins TRBV4-3 to TRBJ1-2; D is uncertain. Sequencing was carried out using blood. The CDR3 is CASSQDRWQNDGYTF. In DNA form, the CDR3 reads TGCGCCAGCAGCCAAGATCGTTGGCAGAATGATGGCTACACCTTC.